These 21 T cell receptor beta chains came from one sample sequenced in a study of T cells in Graves' hyperthyroidism and ophthalmopathy. Researchers took RNA transcripts and amplified the TCR beta CDR3 regions from them. HTBI primers were the set used in a first-round RT-PCR of the TCR CDR3. TCRdb redid the calling of the multiplex PCR reads with MiXCR, one entry per CDR3 protein. The sample carries 600,000 to 750,000 distinct CDR3 sequences, roughly a sixth recorded once. The specimen sequenced was blood. The receptors here all came from a man aged 50 to 60 with Graves' hyperthyroidism.

This clonotype was detected a few times. The CDR3 loop reads CASSERQRYQPQHF. CDR3 DNA: TGTGCCAGCAGTGAACGACAGCGTTATCAGCCCCAGCATTTT. This rearrangement joins TRBV6-1 to TRBJ1-5; D perhaps matches TRBD1 (5 bases). From germline, CDR1 is MNHNS and CDR2 SASEGT. With 2 bases removed from V and 5 bases from J, the gap between germline ends came to 10 bases. CDR3 length equals 14 residues.

This clonotype was recorded many times. This sequence joins TRBV11-2 and TRBJ1-6; unclear D gene. The germline V and J ends were trimmed by 1 base and 0 bases, with 10 bases remaining between them. Germline loops: CDR1 SGHAT, CDR2 FQNNGV. CDR3 length equals 17 residues. This chain's CDR3 is CASSLGDNPSYNSPLHF. Here the CDR3 DNA reads TGTGCCAGCAGCTTAGGTGATAACCCCTCCTATAATTCACCCCTCCACTTT.

This clonotype was observed at least ten times. This chain connects TRBV2 to TRBJ1-2; possible D gene TRBD1, 6 bases. This CDR3 is 16 amino acids long. Trimming shortened V by 6 bases and J by 5 bases, and 22 bases separated the two germline ends. The germline V gene has CDR1 SNHLY and CDR2 FYNNEI. The CDR3 nucleotides are TGTGCCAGCAGACGGCCGGACAGTTTGGGCTCTTATGGCTACACCTTC. Translation gives CASRRPDSLGSYGYTF.

The rearrangement links TRBV27 to TRBJ2-7; 9 bases align to TRBD2. Germline CDR1 is MNHEY and CDR2 is SMNVEV (reference sequence). The CDR3 spans 15 residues. Unmatched junction bases numbered 5, after V lost 2 bases and J lost 3 bases. CDR3 DNA: TGTGCCAGCAGTTTAAGACTAGCGGCGGGCTACGAGCAGTACTTC. This encodes CASSLRLAAGYEQYF.

This clonotype was detected only a few times. This chain links TRBV6-1 with TRBJ1-2, with a possible D match to TRBD1 (5 bases). CDR3 size: 13 residues. CDR1 and CDR2 (germline): MNHNS, SASEGT. V was pared by 5 bases and J by 8 bases, with 15 bases between. CDR3 residues: CASSPQGVNGYTF. As DNA, the CDR3 is TGTGCCAGCAGTCCCCAAGGGGTCAACGGCTACACCTTC.

The rearrangement uses TRBV18 and TRBJ2-2, with TRBD2 matching 8 bases. Per the germline V gene, CDR1 is KGHSH and CDR2 is LQKENI. After removal of 6 bases from V and 3 bases from J, the junction contained 12 bases not matched to a gene. This CDR3 contains 17 residues. The CDR3, as DNA: TGTGCCAGCTCCCAAGAGGGAAGCGGGAGTTACACCGGGGAGCTGTTTTTT. It codes for CASSQEGSGSYTGELFF.

This clonotype was counted at least ten times. The chain uses TRBV30 and TRBJ1-1; D is perhaps TRBD1 (6 bases). The V end was cut by 4 bases, the J end by 4 bases, with 19 bases between. Germline assignment: CDR1 GTSNPN and CDR2 SVGIG (reference sequence). CDR3 length: 15 amino acids. The CDR3 region is CAWTGLRGGGTEAFF. The CDR3 DNA reads as TGTGCCTGGACCGGCCTCAGGGGCGGGGGCACTGAAGCTTTCTTT. The full variable domain, in which reference TRBV30 and TRBJ1-1 provide the parts outside the CDR3, is SQTIHQWPATLVQPVGSPLSLECTVEGTSNPNLYWYRQAAGRGLQLLFYSVGIGQISSEVPQNLSASRPQDRQFILSSKKLLLSDSGFYLCAWTGLRGGGTEAFFGQGTRLTVV.

In this sample, this clonotype turned up many times. The CDR3 DNA reads as TGTGCCAGCAGCTCCGACAGGGGGCTAAACACTGAAGCTTTCTTT. Encoded protein: CASSSDRGLNTEAFF. The J gene is TRBJ1-1, the V gene TRBV7-2; 10 nucleotides line up with TRBD1. Germline CDR1 reads SGHTA; CDR2 reads FQGNSA. J gave up 2 bases and V 4 bases, and 4 bases lay outside the gene matches. The CDR3 sequence is 15 residues long.

This clonotype occurred many times. This chain joins TRBV10-3 and TRBJ2-7, with 9 bases that match TRBD1. The J segment lost 6 bases and the V segment lost 3 bases, leaving 9 bases of the junction unmatched. CDR1 is ENHRY and CDR2 is SYGVKD in the germline V gene. CDR3 length: 15 amino acids. CDR3 bases: TGTGCCATCAGTGACGCCTCCGGGACAGGGCGCGAGCAGTACTTC. Its translation: CAISDASGTGREQYF.

At least ten counts were recorded for this clonotype. This chain links TRBV28 with TRBJ1-5; 10 bases line up with TRBD1. This CDR3 spans 15 amino acids. CDR1 is MDHEN, CDR2 SYDVKM, per germline. V gave up 6 bases and J gave up 6 bases; unmatched junction bases: 8. The DNA of the CDR3 is TGTGCCAGCAGCCCCCGGGACAGGGGTAGTCAGCCCCAGCATTTT. Amino acids: CASSPRDRGSQPQHF.

This clonotype was counted at least ten times. This rearrangement joins TRBV6-2 or TRBV6-3 to TRBJ2-1, with 8 bases aligning to TRBD1. The CDR3 runs 14 residues. The germline gives CDR1 MNHEY, CDR2 SVGEGT. J was trimmed by 7 bases and V by 5 bases; bases with no gene match: 7. The CDR3 protein is CASSRETGVNEQFF. The CDR3 bases are TGTGCCAGCAGTCGAGAGACAGGGGTGAATGAGCAGTTCTTC.

The chain employs TRBV4-3 and TRBJ2-7; TRBD1 matches 8 bases. CDR1 is LGHNA and CDR2 is YSLEER in the germline V gene. This CDR3 has 15 residues. Germline trimming cut 1 base from V and 3 bases from J; bases unmatched to any gene: 5. CDR3 nucleotide sequence: TGCGCCAGCAGCCAAGCGAGGACAGGGTACTACGAGCAGTACTTC. As protein: CASSQARTGYYEQYF.

This clonotype showed up many times. The chain combines TRBV5-1 with TRBJ2-6; D is possibly TRBD2 (5 bases). CDR3 length: 17 amino acids. Germline CDR1 is SGHRS and CDR2 is YFSETQ. V shed 1 base and J shed 0 bases, with 11 bases lying between them. DNA of the CDR3: TGCGCCAGCAGCTTGAGGCGGGCTATCTCTGGGGCCAACGTCCTGACTTTC. Translating gives CASSLRRAISGANVLTF.

The chain is built from TRBV7-9 and TRBJ2-5, with D unresolved. CDR3 length: 13 amino acids. V lost 6 bases and J 2 bases, leaving 10 bases between the germline ends. Per the germline V gene, CDR1 is SEHNR and CDR2 is FQNEAQ (reference sequence). The CDR3 here is CASSHTEQETQYF. DNA for the CDR3: TGTGCCAGCAGTCATACAGAGCAAGAGACCCAGTACTTC.

Many counts were recorded for this clonotype. V and J are TRBV7-3 and TRBJ2-1; 9 bases line up with TRBD1. Trimming cost V 0 bases and J 10 bases; bases outside gene matches: 10. Per germline, CDR1 SGHTA and CDR2 FQGTGA. The CDR3 is made up of 16 amino acids. The CDR3 DNA reads as TGTGCCAGCAGCTTAACCCAAGGGACAGGGTGGCGGGAGCAGTTCTTC. This translates into CASSLTQGTGWREQFF.

This clonotype came up many times. The J gene is TRBJ2-5, the V gene TRBV7-2, with 15 bases fitting TRBD2. V gave up 5 bases and J gave up 5 bases; unmatched junction bases: 12. The CDR3 totals 18 residues. Germline V CDR1 and CDR2: SGHTA, FQGNSA. This CDR3 reads CASSHGTSGRRLGETQYF. CDR3 bases: TGTGCCAGCAGCCACGGGACTAGCGGGAGGAGGCTGGGGGAGACCCAGTACTTC.

This clonotype has ten or more counts. The chain combines TRBV7-2 with TRBJ1-2; D is uncertain. V was trimmed by 0 bases and J by 4 bases, leaving 12 bases between them. The germline gives CDR1 SGHTA, CDR2 FQGNSA. The CDR3 loop spans 15 amino acids. In DNA form, the CDR3 reads TGTGCCAGCAGCTTAGCACGACCGGAGGGCTATGGCTACACCTTC. Its protein product is CASSLARPEGYGYTF.

The table lists this clonotype with a few counts. This rearrangement joins TRBV20-1 to TRBJ2-4; no definite D call. Germline V gene data show CDR1 as DFQATT and CDR2 as SNEGSKA (reference sequence). The CDR3 is 13 amino acids. The germline V and J ends were trimmed by 1 base and 5 bases, with 9 bases remaining between them. For the CDR3, the DNA is TGCAGTGCTAGAGCCGGGCAGGAAAACATTCAGTACTTC. Its translation: CSARAGQENIQYF.

This clonotype was detected many times. The chain links TRBV11-2 to TRBJ2-5, with 9 positions matching TRBD2. Per the germline V gene, CDR1 is SGHAT and CDR2 is FQNNGV. Germline trimming cut 7 bases from V and 4 bases from J; bases unmatched to any gene: 10. This CDR3 region has 15 residues. The CDR3 loop reads CASTTLAGVRETQYF. CDR3 nucleotides: TGTGCCAGCACAACCTTAGCGGGAGTAAGAGAGACCCAGTACTTC.

On this clonotype itself: This may arise from a read error, as a much more abundant clone is one base away. V gene TRBV9 combines with J gene TRBJ1-4; D might be TRBD1 (6 bases). The CDR3 extends over 15 amino acids. Germline V gene data show CDR1 as SGDLS and CDR2 as YYNGEE. Trimming removed 1 base at V and 7 bases at J, with 14 bases between. The CDR3 here is CASSVSGALSEKLFF. The DNA of the CDR3 is TGTGCCAGCAGCGTATCGGGGGCTCTTAGTGAAAAACTGTTTTTT.

This clonotype has just a few counts. The chain is built from TRBV29-1 and TRBJ2-3; D uncertain. CDR3 length equals 10 residues. The germline CDR1 and CDR2 sequences are SQVTM and ANQGSEA. Between the trimmed V and J ends, which lost 2 bases and 5 bases, there was a span of 2 bases. For the CDR3, the DNA is TGCAGCGTTGAACTAGATACGCAGTATTTT. Protein sequence: CSVELDTQYF.